A selection of T cell receptor beta chains follows, all from one sample in a study of shared clonotypes between healthy human individuals. Some clones are missing from TCRdb's copy, which holds only in-frame ones; the method was immunoSEQ multiplex PCR. The sample has about 380,000 clones; 96% are singletons. Input material: memory CD8+ T cells sorted from blood. These receptors were taken from a man aged 30 to 39 in good health. Both conserved end residues are part of each CDR3. Each record gives: CDR3 DNA, CDR3 protein, V gene, J gene, clone size, D gene. The D gene is left open where the match is weak. A clone size is listed for some rows: how often the clone was seen (once, few, many), or a class if it is expanded.

TGTGCCAGCAGTTTATCTGATCCCAGCGGGAGAATCTACGAGCAGTACTTC	CASSLSDPSGRIYEQYF	TRBV27	TRBJ2-7	.	TRBD2
TGCGCCAGCAGCCAAGATCACGGGGACGAGCAGTACTTC	CASSQDHGDEQYF	TRBV4-1	TRBJ2-7	once	.
TGTGCCAGCAGTCAAGCGGGAGGCCCTACTGAGCAGTACTTC	CASSQAGGPTEQYF	TRBV27	TRBJ2-7	once	TRBD2
TGTGCCATCAGTGAGGGGTCCGTCAGGAGAGGGGAAAAACTGTTTTTT	CAISEGSVRRGEKLFF	TRBV10-3	TRBJ1-4	.	.
TGCAGCGTTGGACGGGGCACAGATACGCAGTATTTT	CSVGRGTDTQYF	TRBV29-1	TRBJ2-3	.	.
TGTGCCAGCAGCTGGGACAGGGGAAATGGCTACACCTTC	CASSWDRGNGYTF	TRBV7-9	TRBJ1-2	.	TRBD1
TGTGCCTGGAGTCCAGGGACTAGCGGAATCCAAGAGACCCAGTACTTC	CAWSPGTSGIQETQYF	TRBV30	TRBJ2-5	.	TRBD2
TGCAGCGTTGGATCCCTCTGGGGCACTGAAGCTTTCTTT	CSVGSLWGTEAFF	TRBV29-1	TRBJ1-1	.	.
TGTCGAAGGACCGTCAGCTCTGGGGCCAACGTCCTGACTTTC	CRRTVSSGANVLTF	TRBV27	TRBJ2-6	once	.
TGCGCCAGCAGCTCCCCGACAATGACAGGGATCGGGGAGCTGTTTTTT	CASSSPTMTGIGELFF	TRBV5-1	TRBJ2-2	.	TRBD1
TGTGCCAGTACACAGGGATCTTACCCGGGGGGCTACACCTTC	CASTQGSYPGGYTF	TRBV19	TRBJ1-2	.	.
TGTGCCAGCAGCCCCCTTTCCGGGAGAACCACAGATACGCAGTATTTT	CASSPLSGRTTDTQYF	TRBV7-9	TRBJ2-3	.	.
TGTGCCAGCAGGTCACCGTGGCTAGCCTCCTACGAGCAGTACTTC	CASRSPWLASYEQYF	TRBV6-6	TRBJ2-7	once	.
TGTGCCAGCAGCCCGATTGGCGGAGAAGATGGCTACACCTTC	CASSPIGGEDGYTF	TRBV5-6	TRBJ1-2	.	.
TGTGCCAGCAGTGAATTGGGGTATACTGAAGCTTTCTTT	CASSELGYTEAFF	TRBV25-1	TRBJ1-1	once	.
TGTGCCAGTAGCCCGGGACATCTAGGGGAGCTGTTTTTT	CASSPGHLGELFF	TRBV19	TRBJ2-2	.	.
TGCAGTGCTGCACAGGGCGAGCAGTACTTC	CSAAQGEQYF	TRBV20-1	TRBJ2-7	.	.
TGTGCCAGCAGCCAAGAACCTAGCGGGAGGAACACCGGGGAGCTGTTTTTT	CASSQEPSGRNTGELFF	TRBV4-2	TRBJ2-2	.	TRBD2
TGCAGCGTGGCCGCACAGGGGGCGTTCTACAATGAGCAGTTCTTC	CSVAAQGAFYNEQFF	TRBV29-1	TRBJ2-1	.	TRBD1
TGTGCCAGCAGTCGAAGCGGGAACACCGGGGAGCTGTTTTTT	CASSRSGNTGELFF	TRBV11-2	TRBJ2-2	.	.
TGTGCCAGCAGCCGCCAGGGACTAGCGGGAGGGGGGTCCAAAAACATTCAGTACTTC	CASSRQGLAGGGSKNIQYF	TRBV7-2	TRBJ2-4	once	TRBD2
TGTGCCATCAGTGCTAGGTTGAATGAAAAACTGTTTTTT	CAISARLNEKLFF	TRBV10-3	TRBJ1-4	few	.
TGTGCCATCAGTAGGGGGGGAAATCAGCCCCAGCATTTT	CAISRGGNQPQHF	TRBV10-3	TRBJ1-5	.	.
TGTGCCAGCAGTTACTCCGGGGGGCCCTACGAGCAGTACTTC	CASSYSGGPYEQYF	TRBV6-5	TRBJ2-7	.	.
TGTGCCAGCAGCCTCCCCGGGACAGGGGTCGAAGCTTTCTTT	CASSLPGTGVEAFF	TRBV5-6	TRBJ1-1	.	TRBD1
TGTGCCATCAGAGACCCCTCAGTGGGTAGCGGGAGGGTACAGTTCTTC	CAIRDPSVGSGRVQFF	TRBV10-3	TRBJ2-1	.	TRBD2
TGTGCCAGCAGCCTCGGGGGGAACACCGGGGAGCTGTTTTTT	CASSLGGNTGELFF	TRBV5-6	TRBJ2-2	.	.
TGTGCCTGGAGGGCCGGGACAACTAATGAAAAACTGTTTTTT	CAWRAGTTNEKLFF	TRBV30	TRBJ1-4	.	.
TGTGCCAGCACCGTGGAGGGAGGGACCCCAGGTTCTGGGGCCAACGTCCTGACTTTC	CASTVEGGTPGSGANVLTF	TRBV19	TRBJ2-6	once	TRBD2
TGTGCCAGCAGTTTGAAGAGCGGGAGAGCAGATACGCAGTATTTT	CASSLKSGRADTQYF	TRBV28	TRBJ2-3	.	TRBD2
TGTGCCTGGAGGGCAGGGGCTAATGAAAAACTGTTTTTT	CAWRAGANEKLFF	TRBV30	TRBJ1-4	once	.
TGTGCCAGCAGTGCTCTGAGGGCCTCTGGAAACACCATATATTTT	CASSALRASGNTIYF	TRBV2	TRBJ1-3	.	.
TGTGCCAGCAGCTTGGAAGGATACAGGGATTGGGGCTATGGCTACACCTTC	CASSLEGYRDWGYGYTF	TRBV5-6	TRBJ1-2	.	.
TGTGCCAGCGCTGATAGCGGGAGGGCCGGAGATACGCAGTATTTT	CASADSGRAGDTQYF	TRBV6-1	TRBJ2-3	.	TRBD2
TGTGCCAGCTCACCTCTAACAGGGGTGGGGATTGAAGCTTTCTTT	CASSPLTGVGIEAFF	TRBV18	TRBJ1-1	.	TRBD1
TGCGCCAGCAGCCGAAGGACAGGGGAGAGCTACGAGCAGTACTTC	CASSRRTGESYEQYF	TRBV4-1	TRBJ2-7	.	TRBD1
TGTGCCAGCAGCTTGGGAGGAGGGCAGTTCTTC	CASSLGGGQFF	TRBV5-6	TRBJ2-1	.	.
TGTGCCTGGAGTGGGAGAATTAACTATGGCTACACCTTC	CAWSGRINYGYTF	TRBV30	TRBJ1-2	.	.
TGTGCCAGCAGCCGGGACGTAAATGAAAAACTGTTTTTT	CASSRDVNEKLFF	TRBV6-4	TRBJ1-4	.	.
TGTGCCAGCAGCCCACCGCAAGGCGAGCAGTACTTC	CASSPPQGEQYF	TRBV7-9	TRBJ2-7	.	.
TGTGCCAGCTCACCACTCCAGGGGATGAACACTGAAGCTTTCTTT	CASSPLQGMNTEAFF	TRBV18	TRBJ1-1	.	.
TGTGCCACAAAACCGGGACAGGGGGCTTATGGGCAGTACTTC	CATKPGQGAYGQYF	TRBV19	TRBJ2-7	.	TRBD1
TGTGCCAGCAGTGAAGATTATGCCGGGACAGGAACCACGAACACTGAAGCTTTCTTT	CASSEDYAGTGTTNTEAFF	TRBV6-1	TRBJ1-1	.	TRBD1
TGTGCCAGCAGTCCTAACTGGGACCGTCCGGGGGCCGATACGCAGTATTTT	CASSPNWDRPGADTQYF	TRBV6-4	TRBJ2-3	.	.
TGTGCCTGGAGTTTAGGAGAGACCCAGTACTTC	CAWSLGETQYF	TRBV30	TRBJ2-5	.	.
TGTGCCAGCAGCGTAGGCGGGAGGGCCGGGGAGCTGTTTTTT	CASSVGGRAGELFF	TRBV9	TRBJ2-2	.	TRBD2
TGTGCCAGCAGCTTGGATCGTTACGGAGGGCCTGGTAGCACAGATACGCAGTATTTT	CASSLDRYGGPGSTDTQYF	TRBV5-6	TRBJ2-3	once	.
TGCGCCAGCAGCCAAGCCCTTAGCGGGAGTGGGACCGGGGAGCTGTTTTTT	CASSQALSGSGTGELFF	TRBV4-1	TRBJ2-2	.	TRBD2
TGTGCCAGCACCCGCGTGTATACGCAGTATTTT	CASTRVYTQYF	TRBV7-2	TRBJ2-3	.	.